The text below deals with one T cell receptor beta chain. Its antigen is as yet unknown. With 60 Vbeta and 13 Jbeta primers, the PCR was carried out. Assay: immunoSEQ multiplex PCR; the TCRdb copy retains only in-frame clones and omits some. The sample records about 120,000 clones, approximately 67% being singletons. The sample originates from a study of cytomegalovirus exposure and HLA in healthy donors. Overall study: Of roughly 400 genotyped donors, more than 65% grouped in the Caucasian-associated ancestry cluster. Findings and limits, study-wide: Many donors shared some public TCRs, even though most TCR sequences were rare. Testing in vitro showed a few CMV-associated chains specific for CMV antigens.

The CDR3 consists of 14 residues. V dropped 7 bases and J dropped 6 bases, with 16 bases sitting between them. Germline V gene data show CDR1 as MNHNY and CDR2 as SVGAGI (reference sequence). Despite likely unrecorded immune exposures, the donors were nominally healthy at the time of sampling. This receptor was obtained from a man aged 18 to 29 in good health and CMV-seropositive. This chain uses TRBV6-6 with TRBJ1-5; no firm D call. Sample: PBMCs. DNA for the CDR3: TGTGCCAGCACCCCATCTCCCGGGGTTCAGCCCCAGCATTTT. Its protein product is CASTPSPGVQPQHF.